This T cell receptor beta chain was retrieved from a study of cytotoxic CD8 clonotypes in ibrutinib-treated CLL. Study as a whole: Partial responses numbered roughly 25 and complete responses 2; after a median about 74 months, about 15 stayed remitted and approximately 12 progressed. Response samples were taken after a median roughly 13 months of treatment, range 6 to 36. The study, taken as a whole, reports: Higher circulating CD8+ T-cell counts strongly accompanied higher baseline clonality, above age-matched healthy donors.

This table comes from immunoSEQ multiplex PCR, and its TCRdb copy is limited to in-frame clones, with some not included. The table includes tens of thousands of clones, under 80% detected once. This CDR3 region has 13 residues. Germline CDR1 is SGHAT and CDR2 is FQNNGV. V was clipped by 4 bases and J by 0 bases, with 5 bases between them. Concerning this clone: Its target is unknown.

V and J are TRBV11-2 and TRBJ2-3; no reliable D call. The sample in question was PBMCs, obtained before ibrutinib treatment. The TCR was taken from a human donor with chronic lymphocytic leukemia. This chain's CDR3 is CASSSGSTDTQYF. CDR3 nucleotide sequence: TGTGCCAGCAGCTCCGGAAGCACAGATACGCAGTATTTT.